The rows below give T cell receptor beta chains drawn from one sample of a study of cytotoxic CD8 clonotypes in ibrutinib-treated CLL. The protocol was immunoSEQ multiplex PCR, while the TCRdb copy is restricted to in-frame clones and leaves out a portion. The table lists some 350,000 clones, under 70% of them singletons. The starting material was PBMCs, obtained after 36 months of ibrutinib treatment. Receptors originate from a human donor with chronic lymphocytic leukemia. Both conserved end residues are part of each CDR3. The order of the fields is V gene, clone size, CDR3 protein. Clone size is not always given. Where it is, it says once, few, many or a class for expanded clones.

v_gene: TRBV29-1
abundance: .
CDR3aa: CSVELQNTGNTIYF

v_gene: TRBV6-5
abundance: .
CDR3aa: CASSTTGDEQFF

v_gene: TRBV29-1
abundance: .
CDR3aa: CSVLWTGRGETQYF

v_gene: TRBV7-8
abundance: many
CDR3aa: CASSWTGGRRDTQYF

v_gene: TRBV10-3
abundance: .
CDR3aa: CAISVIGDSSYEQYF

v_gene: TRBV9
abundance: once
CDR3aa: CASSPDLWAGELFF

v_gene: TRBV18
abundance: few
CDR3aa: CASSPSEKWWGAEAFF

v_gene: TRBV11-2
abundance: .
CDR3aa: CASSWTGGDGYTF

v_gene: TRBV6-6
abundance: few
CDR3aa: CASSGRDNYGYTF

v_gene: TRBV5-6
abundance: .
CDR3aa: CASSLMMEFAEQYF

v_gene: TRBV4-3
abundance: .
CDR3aa: CASSQGDALLDEQFF

v_gene: TRBV2
abundance: few
CDR3aa: CASRDSIYGYTF

v_gene: TRBV7-2
abundance: few
CDR3aa: CASSKETGSFGQPQHF

v_gene: TRBV15
abundance: .
CDR3aa: CATSRDFSDTQYF

v_gene: TRBV29-1
abundance: .
CDR3aa: CSVEGGRSYNEQFF

v_gene: TRBV7-6
abundance: few
CDR3aa: CASSPQGSGYNEQFF

v_gene: TRBV4-3
abundance: .
CDR3aa: CASSSPDQRGYTF